This is a list of T cell receptor beta chains from one sample in a study of T cell repertoires in cytomegalovirus infection. TCRdb re-called the reads through MiXCR, storing one row per CDR3 protein. The sample consists of about 900,000 distinct CDR3 sequences, roughly 30% of them appearing once. These receptors are not linked to any known antigen. The sequenced sample was cultured CD8+ T cells from PBMCs, obtained from culture after CMV antigen stimulation. These receptors were taken from a human donor in good health (CMV status not recorded). Some clones in this sample may be carry-over from other donors' samples. Both conserved end residues are part of each CDR3. Fields, in order: CDR3 length, J gene, V gene, CDR3 protein.

length: 15
J: TRBJ1-1
V: TRBV12-3/TRBV12-4
CDR3: CASSPPGARNTEAFF

length: 15
J: TRBJ2-3
V: TRBV11-2
CDR3: CASSSGPRWGDTQYF

length: 16
J: TRBJ2-1
V: TRBV6-2/TRBV6-3
CDR3: CASRALNSLFNNEQFF

length: 14
J: TRBJ1-2
V: TRBV6-5
CDR3: CASSYAGAEYGYTF

length: 14
J: TRBJ1-1
V: TRBV2
CDR3: CASPLPTMNTEAFF

length: 17
J: TRBJ1-4
V: TRBV7-9
CDR3: CASSPGVTSATNEKLFF

length: 15
J: TRBJ1-3
V: TRBV5-4
CDR3: CASSGRETSGNTIYF

length: 14
J: TRBJ2-7
V: TRBV6-1
CDR3: CASSEIGGALEQYF

length: 17
J: TRBJ2-3
V: TRBV4-1
CDR3: CASSQAPLGGSTDTQYF

length: 14
J: TRBJ1-1
V: TRBV10-3
CDR3: CAISRGDKNTEAFF

length: 13
J: TRBJ2-3
V: TRBV9
CDR3: CASSVVSADTQYF

length: 15
J: TRBJ2-3
V: TRBV20-1
CDR3: CSARDSDTSTDTQYF

length: 21
J: TRBJ2-1
V: TRBV7-2
CDR3: CASSLAGFGLVGVFSYNEQFF

length: 16
J: TRBJ1-2
V: TRBV10-3
CDR3: CAISELKGLTYYGYTF

length: 15
J: TRBJ1-1
V: TRBV6-6
CDR3: CASSYFLLSNTEAFF

length: 19
J: TRBJ2-1
V: TRBV6-5
CDR3: CASSSWTGVRGPLLLEQFF

length: 15
J: TRBJ1-3
V: TRBV7-2
CDR3: CASSLDTSSGNTIYF

length: 16
J: TRBJ2-1
V: TRBV27
CDR3: CASSLSAEGPYNEQFF

length: 15
J: TRBJ1-5
V: TRBV7-2
CDR3: CASSRTQGGKQPQHF

length: 16
J: TRBJ2-1
V: TRBV5-1
CDR3: CASSFSGGTSYNEQFF

length: 12
J: TRBJ1-1
V: TRBV7-9
CDR3: CASPGPNTEAFF

length: 15
J: TRBJ1-6
V: TRBV6-1
CDR3: CASSVRDRGNSPLHF

length: 14
J: TRBJ1-4
V: TRBV27
CDR3: CASSHRADGEKLFF

length: 18
J: TRBJ1-1
V: TRBV19
CDR3: CASSPQRTGYGSDTEAFF

length: 17
J: TRBJ2-6
V: TRBV6-1
CDR3: CASSGPGPQGGANVLTF

length: 12
J: TRBJ1-2
V: TRBV28
CDR3: CASSFGQGGYTF

length: 13
J: TRBJ1-1
V: TRBV19
CDR3: CASSIAPGTEAFF

length: 16
J: TRBJ2-3
V: TRBV7-6
CDR3: CASSPSAGAGADTQYF

length: 11
J: TRBJ2-2
V: TRBV5-5
CDR3: CATLDSGELFF

length: 14
J: TRBJ1-2
V: TRBV27
CDR3: CASSQRREGHGYTF

length: 16
J: TRBJ2-1
V: TRBV7-9
CDR3: CASSRLAGASYNEQFF

length: 15
J: TRBJ1-5
V: TRBV7-1
CDR3: CASSNAQSSNQPQHF

length: 13
J: TRBJ1-4
V: TRBV6-1
CDR3: CASTKLGQEKLFF